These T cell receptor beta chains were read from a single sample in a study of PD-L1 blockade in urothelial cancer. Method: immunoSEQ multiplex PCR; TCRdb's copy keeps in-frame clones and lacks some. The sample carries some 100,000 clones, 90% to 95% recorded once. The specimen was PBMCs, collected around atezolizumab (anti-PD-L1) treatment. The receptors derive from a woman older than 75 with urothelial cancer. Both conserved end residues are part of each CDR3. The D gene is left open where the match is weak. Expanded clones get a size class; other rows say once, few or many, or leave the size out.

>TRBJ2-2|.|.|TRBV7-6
CASSLLTAQPRTNGELFF
TGTGCCAGCAGCTTATTGACAGCCCAGCCCCGAACAAACGGGGAGCTGTTTTTT
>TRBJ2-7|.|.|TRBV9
CASSVELASAEQYF
TGTGCCAGCAGCGTAGAACTAGCTTCGGCCGAGCAGTACTTC
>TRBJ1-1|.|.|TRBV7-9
CASSSSTRGTEAFF
TGTGCCAGCAGCTCTTCGACTAGGGGCACTGAAGCTTTCTTT
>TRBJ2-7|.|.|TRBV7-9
CASSSSGSSYEQYF
TGTGCCAGCAGCAGTTCCGGGTCCTCCTACGAGCAGTACTTC
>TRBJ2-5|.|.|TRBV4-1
CASSPVGQGQETQYF
TGCGCCAGCAGCCCAGTAGGGCAGGGCCAAGAGACCCAGTACTTC
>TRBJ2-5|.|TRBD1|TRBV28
CASSFTQGARETQYF
TGTGCCAGCAGCTTTACTCAGGGGGCGAGAGAGACCCAGTACTTC
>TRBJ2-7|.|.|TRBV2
CASSERAGPLTHEQYF
TGTGCCAGCAGTGAACGGGCGGGTCCCCTAACCCACGAGCAGTACTTC
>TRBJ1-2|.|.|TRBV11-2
CASSFRSGIDYGYTF
TGTGCCAGCAGCTTTAGGTCAGGGATTGACTATGGCTACACCTTC
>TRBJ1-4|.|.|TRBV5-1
CASSGHREANEKLFF
TGCGCCAGCAGCGGCCACAGGGAAGCTAATGAAAAACTGTTTTTT
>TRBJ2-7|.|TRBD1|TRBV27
CASRPPGQGVPNEQYF
TGTGCCAGCAGGCCCCCTGGACAGGGGGTTCCTAACGAGCAGTACTTC
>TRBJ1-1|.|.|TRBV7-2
CASSPYRYTEAFF
TGTGCCAGCAGCCCCTACAGGTACACTGAAGCTTTCTTT
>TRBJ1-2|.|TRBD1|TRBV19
CASTPPDRVGGYTF
TGTGCCAGTACCCCTCCGGACAGGGTCGGGGGCTACACCTTC
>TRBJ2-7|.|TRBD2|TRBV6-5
CASSFSGSSYEQYF
TGTGCCAGCAGTTTTAGCGGGAGCTCCTACGAGCAGTACTTC
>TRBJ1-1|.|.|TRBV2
CASTPNTEAFF
TGTGCCAGCACTCCGAACACTGAAGCTTTCTTT
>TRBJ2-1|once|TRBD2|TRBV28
CATHRTSGLEGFF
TGTGCCACCCACCGGACTAGCGGGCTCGAAGGGTTCTTC
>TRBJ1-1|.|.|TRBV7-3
CASSLTTGGEQAFF
TGTGCCAGCAGCTTAACGACAGGAGGCGAACAAGCTTTCTTT
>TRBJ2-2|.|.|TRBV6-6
CASSPVGGPSTGELFF
TGTGCCAGCAGTCCCGTTGGCGGGCCATCGACCGGGGAGCTGTTTTTT